A single sample is the source of the 9 T cell receptor beta chains below, sequenced in a study of blood T cell repertoires in COVID-19 (dated by TCRdb to the early 2020s). Library prep was done by the immunoSEQ multiplex PCR assay. TCRdb took over this immuneACCESS table, retaining in-frame rearrangements with V and J assigned. Such tables are incomplete; in checked studies, under half of the missing clones stem from an unresolved V gene, and the remainder is unexplained. This sample lists under 250,000 clones; around 85% were detected once. The top ten constitute roughly 5.8% of the sample. Sequencing was done on a sample of peripheral blood. These TCRs come from a man aged 60 to 75 with acute or convalescent COVID-19.

The V gene is TRBV28, the J gene TRBJ2-7, with D uncertain. V dropped 5 bases and J dropped 2 bases, with 10 bases sitting between them. Per germline, CDR1 MDHEN and CDR2 SYDVKM. CDR3 length equals 13 residues. For the CDR3, the DNA is TGTGCCAGCAGTCAACAGAGCCCCTACGAGCAGTACTTC. Translating it yields CASSQQSPYEQYF.

The chain joins TRBV11-1 to TRBJ2-7; 7 nucleotides agree with TRBD1. The CDR3 spans 14 residues. Germline V gene lookup returns CDR1 SGHAT and CDR2 FQDESV (reference sequence). V trimming: 5 bases; J trimming: 6 bases; junction bases outside the gene matches: 10. CDR3 region: CASSVDRVSLEQYF. The CDR3 DNA is TGTGCCAGCAGCGTTGACAGGGTATCCCTCGAGCAGTACTTC.

This clone appeared once. CDR3 protein: CASSLTREVGELFF. DNA for the CDR3: TGTGCCAGCAGCTTAACCCGGGAAGTCGGGGAGCTGTTTTTT. V gene TRBV7-3 combines with J gene TRBJ2-2, with TRBD2 as a possible D gene (5 bases). The V gene lost 0 bases and the J gene lost 7 bases, with 9 bases spanning the gap. The CDR3 is 14 amino acids. CDR1 and CDR2 from the germline V gene are SGHTA and FQGTGA. Combining the CDR3 with reference TRBV7-3 and TRBJ2-2 gives the whole variable domain GAGVSQTPSNKVTEKGKYVELRCDPISGHTALYWYRQSLGQGPEFLIYFQGTGAADDSGLPNDRFFAVRPEGSVSTLKIQRTERGDSAVYLCASSLTREVGELFFGEGSRLTVL.

The chain combines TRBV4-1 with TRBJ1-1; TRBD1 is a possible D gene (6 bases). Germline CDR1 reads MGHRA; CDR2 reads YSYEKL. Trimming removed 1 base at V and 7 bases at J, with 22 bases between. The CDR3 length is 17 residues. For the CDR3, the DNA is TGCGCCAGCAGCCAAGTCGAAATTCGACAGGACCCACTTGAAGCTTTCTTT. This encodes CASSQVEIRQDPLEAFF.

The chain uses TRBV11-2 and TRBJ1-6, with D possibly being TRBD1 (6 bases). Looked up from germline, CDR1 is SGHAT and CDR2 is FQNNGV. V was cut by 5 bases and J by 9 bases, with 23 bases left in between. CDR3 size: 17 residues. CDR3 in DNA: TGTGCCAGCAGCCTAAAGACTTCAGGGGTTGGAGCTTCACCCCTCCACTTT. It specifies CASSLKTSGVGASPLHF.

This chain's CDR3 is CASSSGVVPYGYTF. For the CDR3, the DNA is TGTGCCAGCAGCTCCGGAGTGGTGCCCTATGGCTACACCTTC. The chain carries TRBV5-5 and TRBJ1-2; D is undetermined. Trimming removed 3 bases at V and 4 bases at J, with 13 bases between. Looked up from germline, CDR1 is SGHKS and CDR2 is YYEKEE (reference sequence). The CDR3 sequence is 14 residues long.

The V and J genes are TRBV3-1 (or the pseudogene TRBV3-2) and TRBJ2-3, with a weak D call TRBD2 (6 bases). CDR1 and CDR2 (germline): LGHDT, YNNKEL (reference sequence). V was clipped by 2 bases and J by 1 base, with 10 bases between them. This CDR3 comprises 15 residues. The CDR3 here is CASSQRAGRTDTQYF. CDR3 sequence (DNA): TGTGCCAGCAGCCAAAGGGCGGGGCGCACAGATACGCAGTATTTT.

CDR3 bases: TGTGCCAGCAGCCAGGGGTGGGGCACTGAAGCTTTCTTT. This translates into CASSQGWGTEAFF. V is TRBV11-3 and J is TRBJ1-1; the D gene is possibly TRBD1 (6 bases). The germline gives CDR1 SGHNT, CDR2 YENEEA. There are 13 residues in the CDR3. With 5 bases removed from V and 4 bases from J, the gap between germline ends came to 11 bases. The whole variable domain, remainder taken from reference TRBV11-3 and TRBJ1-1, is EAGVVQSPRYKIIEKKQPVAFWCNPISGHNTLYWYLQNLGQGPELLIRYENEEAVDDSQLPKDRFSAERLKGVDSTLKIQPAELGDSAVYLCASSQGWGTEAFFGQGTRLTVV.

V and J are TRBV11-3 and TRBJ2-7; 7 bases line up with TRBD1. Germline V lookup: CDR1 SGHNT, CDR2 YENEEA. V lost 5 bases to trimming and J lost 3 bases; unmatched junction nucleotides: 7. The CDR3 is made up of 14 amino acids. The CDR3 bases are TGTGCCAGCAGCACCCGGGACAGAAGCTACGAGCAGTACTTC. Its protein is CASSTRDRSYEQYF.